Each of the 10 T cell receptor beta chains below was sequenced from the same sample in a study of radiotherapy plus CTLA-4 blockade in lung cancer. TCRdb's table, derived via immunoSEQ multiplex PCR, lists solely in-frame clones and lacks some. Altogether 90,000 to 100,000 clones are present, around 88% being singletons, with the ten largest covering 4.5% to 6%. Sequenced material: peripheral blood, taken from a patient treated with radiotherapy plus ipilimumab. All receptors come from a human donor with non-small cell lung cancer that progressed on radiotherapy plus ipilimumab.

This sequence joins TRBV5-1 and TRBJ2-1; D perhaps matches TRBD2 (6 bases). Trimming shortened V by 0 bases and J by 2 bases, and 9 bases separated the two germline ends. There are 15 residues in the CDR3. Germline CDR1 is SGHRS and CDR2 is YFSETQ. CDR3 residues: CASSLVSGAYNEQFF. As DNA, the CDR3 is TGCGCCAGCAGCTTGGTTAGCGGAGCCTACAATGAGCAGTTCTTC.

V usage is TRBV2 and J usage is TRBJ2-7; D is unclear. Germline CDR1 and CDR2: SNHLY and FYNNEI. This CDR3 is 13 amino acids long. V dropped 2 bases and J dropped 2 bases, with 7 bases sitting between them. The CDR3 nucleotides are TGTGCCAGCAGTGAAAGTCTTCCCTACGAGCAGTACTTC. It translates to CASSESLPYEQYF. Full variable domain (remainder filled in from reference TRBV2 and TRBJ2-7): EPEVTQTPSHQVTQMGQEVILRCVPISNHLYFYWYRQILGQKVEFLVSFYNNEISEKSEIFDDQFSVERPDGSNFTLKIRSTKLEDSAMYFCASSESLPYEQYFGPGTRLTVT.

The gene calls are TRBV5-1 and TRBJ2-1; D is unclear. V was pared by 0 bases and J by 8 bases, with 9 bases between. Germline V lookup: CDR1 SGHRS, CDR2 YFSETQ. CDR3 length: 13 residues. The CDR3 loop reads CASSLVGLDEQFF. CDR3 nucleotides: TGCGCCAGCAGCTTGGTAGGGCTAGATGAGCAGTTCTTC. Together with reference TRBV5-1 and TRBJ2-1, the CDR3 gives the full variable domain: KAGVTQTPRYLIKTRGQQVTLSCSPISGHRSVSWYQQTPGQGLQFLFEYFSETQRNKGNFPGRFSGRQFSNSRSEMNVSTLELGDSALYLCASSLVGLDEQFFGPGTRLTVL.

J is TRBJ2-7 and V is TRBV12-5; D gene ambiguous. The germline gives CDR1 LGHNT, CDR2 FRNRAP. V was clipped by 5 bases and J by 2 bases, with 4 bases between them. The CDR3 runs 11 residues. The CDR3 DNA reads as TGTGCTAGTGGTACACCCTACGAGCAGTACTTC. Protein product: CASGTPYEQYF.

The chain's CDR3 is CASSTTNTGMHSNQPQHF. The CDR3 DNA reads as TGTGCCAGTAGTACCACAAATACAGGGATGCATAGCAATCAGCCCCAGCATTTT. The V and J genes are TRBV19 and TRBJ1-5; D may be TRBD1 (6 bases). Trimming took off 4 bases at V and 0 bases at J, with 19 bases between the two ends. The length of the CDR3 is 18 residues. Looked up from germline, CDR1 is LNHDA and CDR2 is SQIVND (reference sequence).

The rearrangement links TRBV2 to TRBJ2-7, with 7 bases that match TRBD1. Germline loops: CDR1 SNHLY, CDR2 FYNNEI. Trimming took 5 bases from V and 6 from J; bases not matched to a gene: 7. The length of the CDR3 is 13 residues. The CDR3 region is CASSYYTGAEQYF. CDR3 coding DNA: TGTGCCAGCAGTTATTATACAGGGGCCGAGCAGTACTTC.

The CDR3 DNA sequence: TGCGCCAGCAGCTCCTTGACAGGGGGCATGGAGACCCAGTACTTC. This sequence encodes CASSSLTGGMETQYF. The chain has TRBV5-1 and TRBJ2-5; 10 bases are a match to TRBD1. The germline V gene has CDR1 SGHRS and CDR2 YFSETQ. This CDR3 is built from 15 residues. Trimming at V came to 3 bases and at J to 5 bases, leaving 7 bases not matched to a gene.

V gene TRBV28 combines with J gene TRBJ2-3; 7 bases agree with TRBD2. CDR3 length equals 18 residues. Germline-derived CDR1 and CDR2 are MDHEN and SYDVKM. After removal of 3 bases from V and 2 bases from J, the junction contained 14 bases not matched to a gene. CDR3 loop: CASSLLAGSPHPTDTQYF. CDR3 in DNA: TGTGCCAGCAGTTTGTTAGCGGGTAGCCCCCACCCCACAGATACGCAGTATTTT. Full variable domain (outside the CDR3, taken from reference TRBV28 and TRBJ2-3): DVKVTQSSRYLVKRTGEKVFLECVQDMDHENMFWYRQDPGLGLRLIYFSYDVKMKEKGDIPEGYSVSREKKERFSLILESASTNQTSMYLCASSLLAGSPHPTDTQYFGPGTRLTVL.

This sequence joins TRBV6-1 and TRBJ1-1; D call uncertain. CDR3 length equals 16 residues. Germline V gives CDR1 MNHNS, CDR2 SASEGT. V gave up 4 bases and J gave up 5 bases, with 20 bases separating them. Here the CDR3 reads CASSALQMSPDTEAFF. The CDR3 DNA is TGTGCCAGCAGTGCCCTACAAATGAGCCCTGATACTGAAGCTTTCTTT.

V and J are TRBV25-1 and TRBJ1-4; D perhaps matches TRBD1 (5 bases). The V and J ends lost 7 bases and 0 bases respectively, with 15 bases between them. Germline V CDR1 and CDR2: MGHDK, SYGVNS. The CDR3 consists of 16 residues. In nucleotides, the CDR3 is TGTGCCAGCACAGGGAGATTGAACGCAACTAATGAAAAACTGTTTTTT. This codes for CASTGRLNATNEKLFF.